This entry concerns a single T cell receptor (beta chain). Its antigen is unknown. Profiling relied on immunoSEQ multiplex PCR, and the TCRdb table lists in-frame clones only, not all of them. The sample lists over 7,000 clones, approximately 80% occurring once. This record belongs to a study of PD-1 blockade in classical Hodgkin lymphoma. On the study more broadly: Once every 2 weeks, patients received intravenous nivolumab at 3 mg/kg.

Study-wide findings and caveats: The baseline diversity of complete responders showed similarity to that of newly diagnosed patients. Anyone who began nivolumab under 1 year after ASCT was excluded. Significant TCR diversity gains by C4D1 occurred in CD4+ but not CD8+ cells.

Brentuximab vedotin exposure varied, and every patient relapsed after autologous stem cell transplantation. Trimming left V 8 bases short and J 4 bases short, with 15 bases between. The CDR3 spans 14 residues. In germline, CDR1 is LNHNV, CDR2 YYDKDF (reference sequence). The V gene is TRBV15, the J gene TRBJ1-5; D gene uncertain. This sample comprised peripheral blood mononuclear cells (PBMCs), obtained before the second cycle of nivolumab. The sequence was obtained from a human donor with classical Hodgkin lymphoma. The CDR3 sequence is CATGGSLGNQPQHF. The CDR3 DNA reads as TGTGCCACCGGCGGGTCCCTTGGGAATCAGCCCCAGCATTTT. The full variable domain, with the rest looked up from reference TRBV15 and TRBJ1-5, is DAMVIQNPRYQVTQFGKPVTLSCSQTLNHNVMYWYQQKSSQAPKLLFHYYDKDFNNEADTPDNFQSRRPNTSFCFLDIRSPGLGDTAMYLCATGGSLGNQPQHFGDGTRLSIL.